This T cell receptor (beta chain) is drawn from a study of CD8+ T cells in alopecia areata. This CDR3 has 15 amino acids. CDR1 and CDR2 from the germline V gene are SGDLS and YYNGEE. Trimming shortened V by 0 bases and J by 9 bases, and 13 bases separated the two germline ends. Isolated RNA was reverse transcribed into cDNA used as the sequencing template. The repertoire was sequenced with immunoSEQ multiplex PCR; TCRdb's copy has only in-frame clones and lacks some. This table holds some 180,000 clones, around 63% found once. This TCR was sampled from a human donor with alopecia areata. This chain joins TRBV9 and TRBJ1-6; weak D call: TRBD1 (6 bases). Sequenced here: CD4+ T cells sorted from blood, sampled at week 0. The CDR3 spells CASSVGQGNGSPLHF. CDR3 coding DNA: TGTGCCAGCAGCGTAGGCCAGGGGAATGGTTCACCCCTCCACTTT.